Following are 25 T cell receptor beta chains from one sample sequenced in a study of molecular identifiers for immune sequencing clone quantification. MiXCR, run by TCRdb on the PCR reads, gives a single entry per CDR3 protein. Altogether about half a million distinct CDR3 sequences are present, around a fifth being singletons, with the ten largest covering roughly 0.81%. The sequenced material came from naive CD8+ T cells from blood, with Jurkat cell RNA spiked in. Documented subset: FACS-sorted CD8+CD4-CCR7+CD45RA+ naive T cells. All receptors come from a human donor in good health. Some libraries in this study had Jurkat cell RNA spiked in.

This clonotype has at least ten counts. The chain recombines TRBV11-2 with TRBJ2-3; D is possibly TRBD1 or TRBD2 (5 bases each). The germline V and J ends were trimmed by 7 bases and 1 base, with 15 bases remaining between them. CDR1 and CDR2 from the germline V gene are SGHAT and FQNNGV. There are 15 residues in the CDR3. The CDR3, as DNA: TGTGCCAGCAACATCCGGGACGGTGGCACAGATACGCAGTATTTT. This encodes CASNIRDGGTDTQYF.

This chain links TRBV6-5 with TRBJ1-6; the D gene is possibly TRBD1 (6 bases). CDR1 and CDR2 (germline): MNHEY, SVGAGI. The CDR3 is made up of 18 amino acids. The V end was cut by 0 bases, the J end by 0 bases, with 12 bases between. The CDR3 region has the DNA TGTGCCAGCAGTTACTCGACGGGACAAAGCTCCTATAATTCACCCCTCCACTTT. Protein product: CASSYSTGQSSYNSPLHF.

At least ten counts were recorded for this clonotype. The gene calls are TRBV29-1 and TRBJ2-2, with 8 positions matching TRBD1. J lost 0 bases, V lost 1 base, and 1 base had no gene match. Per germline, CDR1 SQVTM and CDR2 ANQGSEA. This CDR3 region has 15 residues. CDR3 in amino acids: CSVEGTGSNTGELFF. The DNA for the CDR3 is TGCAGCGTTGAAGGGACAGGGTCGAACACCGGGGAGCTGTTTTTT.

Only a few counts were recorded for this clonotype. The rearrangement links TRBV11-2 to TRBJ2-3; D possibly uses TRBD1 or TRBD2 (5 bases each). The CDR3 sequence is 12 residues long. CDR1 is SGHAT and CDR2 is FQNNGV in the germline V gene. The V and J ends lost 3 bases and 7 bases respectively, with 8 bases between them. The CDR3 sequence is CASSLEDNTQYF. The CDR3 region has the DNA TGTGCCAGCAGCTTGGAGGACAATACGCAGTATTTT.

In its sample, this clonotype was seen many times. DNA of the CDR3: TGCGCCAGCCGGACTCCAGTGCTTGGCTACACCTTC. Amino acid sequence: CASRTPVLGYTF. The chain employs TRBV4-1 and TRBJ1-2; D is undetermined. The V gene lost 8 bases and the J gene lost 7 bases, with 14 bases spanning the gap. The CDR3 consists of 12 residues. Per germline, CDR1 MGHRA and CDR2 YSYEKL.

This clonotype was seen at least ten times. The chain combines TRBV27 with TRBJ1-2; 10 bases agree with TRBD1. CDR1 MNHEY and CDR2 SMNVEV come from the germline V gene (reference sequence). J gave up 4 bases and V 5 bases, and 10 bases lay outside the gene matches. This CDR3 contains 16 residues. The CDR3 nucleotides are TGTGCCAGCAGTCTAAGGACAGGGGGTCAGGGCTATGGCTACACCTTC. Amino acids: CASSLRTGGQGYGYTF.

This chain joins TRBV20-1 and TRBJ2-7; no reliable D call. This CDR3 spans 14 amino acids. V lost 0 bases to trimming and J lost 2 bases, with 11 bases between them. Germline V lookup: CDR1 DFQATT, CDR2 SNEGSKA (reference sequence). The CDR3 loop reads CSARDQSLAYEQYF. For the CDR3, the DNA is TGCAGTGCTAGAGATCAGAGTCTTGCCTACGAGCAGTACTTC.

This clonotype appeared many times. The chain is built from TRBV6-5 and TRBJ1-1; D is uncertain. From germline, CDR1 is MNHEY and CDR2 SVGAGI. This CDR3 spans 15 amino acids. V lost 2 bases and J 6 bases, leaving 16 bases between the germline ends. CDR3 sequence reads: CASSYISLPQAEAFF. The CDR3 DNA reads TGTGCCAGCAGTTACATCTCTCTGCCTCAAGCTGAAGCTTTCTTT.

This clonotype was recorded at least ten times. The rearrangement joins TRBV20-1 to TRBJ2-7; possibly TRBD1 for D (6 bases). The CDR3 spans 13 residues. With 6 bases removed from V and 1 base from J, the gap between germline ends came to 13 bases. CDR1 and CDR2 from the germline V gene are DFQATT and SNEGSKA (reference sequence). The CDR3 region has the DNA TGCAGTGCATGGGACACCCCATCCTACGAGCAGTACTTC. Encoded protein: CSAWDTPSYEQYF.

The table lists this clonotype with a few counts. This chain uses TRBV5-1 with TRBJ1-6; 8 bases are a match to TRBD1. The CDR3 length is 15 residues. Trimming took 4 bases from V and 7 from J; bases not matched to a gene: 7. The germline V gene encodes CDR1 SGHRS and CDR2 YFSETQ. Here the CDR3 DNA reads TGCGCCAGCAGCGCGCCGGACAGGGAGAATTCACCCCTCCACTTT. Protein: CASSAPDRENSPLHF.

This clonotype was seen a handful of times. The chain links TRBV24-1 to TRBJ2-7; the D is unclear. Trimming left V 4 bases short and J 9 bases short, with 18 bases between. This CDR3 comprises 14 residues. Germline CDR1 is KGHDR and CDR2 is SFDVKD. The CDR3 DNA reads TGTGCCACCAGTGAGCTAGGATTACCAACCGGGCAGTACTTC. It translates to CATSELGLPTGQYF.

The gene calls are TRBV10-3 and TRBJ2-7; D gene uncertain. Germline lookup yields CDR1 ENHRY and CDR2 SYGVKD. CDR3 length: 14 residues. The V end was cut by 0 bases, the J end by 5 bases, with 11 bases between. CDR3 bases: TGTGCCATCAGTGAGTCCCTTGGGCAGAACGAGCAGTACTTC. Translated: CAISESLGQNEQYF.

This clonotype was found a few times. The V and J genes are TRBV15 and TRBJ2-2; no clear D. CDR3 length: 13 residues. The V and J ends lost 6 bases and 1 base respectively, with 6 bases between them. CDR1 is LNHNV, CDR2 YYDKDF, per germline (reference sequence). The CDR3 coding sequence is TGTGCCACCAGGCCCGGGAACACCGGGGAGCTGTTTTTT. It translates to CATRPGNTGELFF.

This clonotype came up a few times. The junction and the germline gene differ at one end; a read error may be behind it. The rearrangement joins TRBV4-1 to TRBJ2-3, with 10 bases aligning to TRBD2. The CDR3 spans 18 residues. Looked up from germline, CDR1 is MGHRA and CDR2 is YSYEKL. CDR3 DNA: TGCGCCAGCGGCCACCGAGTTAGCGGGGGGCTACACACAGATACGCAGTATTTT. It yields the protein CASGHRVSGGLHTDTQYF.

This clonotype has ten or more counts. The CDR3 region has the DNA TGTGCCAGCAGCATCAGACAGAACATTCAGTACTTC. Translated: CASSIRQNIQYF. This chain connects TRBV7-9 to TRBJ2-4, with D possibly matching TRBD1 (5 bases). Germline V lookup: CDR1 SEHNR, CDR2 FQNEAQ (reference sequence). The V end lost 5 bases, the J end lost 7 bases, and 9 bases lay between the germline ends. The CDR3 is 12 residues long.

A word on this clonotype: A much larger clone sits a single nucleotide away, making a read error possible. The missing conserved phenylalanine or tryptophan at the end of this CDR3 makes a read error likely. V gene TRBV20-1 combines with J gene TRBJ2-3; 12 nucleotides match TRBD1. This CDR3 is built from 17 residues. The J segment lost 0 bases and the V segment lost 5 bases, leaving 9 bases of the junction unmatched. Germline V lookup: CDR1 DFQATT, CDR2 SNEGSKA (reference sequence). The CDR3 nucleotides read TGCAGTGCTGGGACAGGGGGCGGCTACAGCAGCACAGATACGCAGTATTTA. Its protein product is CSAGTGGGYSSTDTQYL.

This rearrangement joins TRBV6-2 or TRBV6-3 to TRBJ2-1; 8 bases align to TRBD1. The CDR3 contains 15 residues. Germline CDR1 reads MNHEY; CDR2 reads SVGEGT. V shed 6 bases, J shed 2 bases, and the junction held 6 bases outside the gene matches. In nucleotides, the CDR3 is TGTGCCAGCAGCTATTCGGACAGGGCCTACAATGAGCAGTTCTTC. Amino acids: CASSYSDRAYNEQFF.

The chain links TRBV19 to TRBJ2-5; D is undetermined. Germline V gene lookup returns CDR1 LNHDA and CDR2 SQIVND (reference sequence). The CDR3 has 13 amino acids. The V and J ends lost 0 bases and 4 bases respectively, with 6 bases between them. The CDR3 sequence is CASSIDWGETQYF. CDR3 nucleotides: TGTGCCAGTAGTATAGACTGGGGAGAGACCCAGTACTTC.

The chain carries TRBV20-1 and TRBJ2-7, with 10 nucleotides matching TRBD1. The CDR3 contains 15 residues. In germline, CDR1 is DFQATT, CDR2 SNEGSKA (reference sequence). Unmatched junction bases numbered 8, after V lost 3 bases and J lost 3 bases. Here the CDR3 DNA reads TGCAGTGCTAGGCGAGCCGGGACAGGGGACTACGAGCAGTACTTC. Its protein product is CSARRAGTGDYEQYF.

This clonotype occurred many times. The chain uses TRBV14 and TRBJ2-7; D might be TRBD1 (6 bases). Trimming stripped 0 bases from V and 0 bases from J, with 12 bases between. The CDR3 loop spans 16 amino acids. Germline V CDR1 and CDR2: SGHDN, FVKESK. CDR3 protein: CASSQDWGRNSYEQYF. The CDR3 coding sequence is TGTGCCAGCAGCCAAGATTGGGGGCGAAACTCCTACGAGCAGTACTTC.

Only a few counts were recorded for this clonotype. At one boundary the junction diverges from the germline segment, which might be a read error. The chain combines TRBV20-1 with TRBJ1-1, with D unresolved. Germline assignment: CDR1 DFQATT and CDR2 SNEGSKA (reference sequence). The length of the CDR3 is 14 residues. The CDR3 region is CSVRDFKENTEAFF. The CDR3 region has the DNA TGCAGTGTTAGAGATTTCAAGGAGAACACTGAAGCTTTCTTT.

The chain joins TRBV12-3 or TRBV12-4 to TRBJ2-1; D perhaps matches TRBD1 (5 bases). V shed 5 bases and J shed 0 bases, with 20 bases lying between them. This CDR3 has 18 amino acids. The CDR3 region has the DNA TGTGCCAGCAGTGCCCTAGGACCGGACACCGCCTCCTACAATGAGCAGTTCTTC. Translating gives CASSALGPDTASYNEQFF.

J is TRBJ1-1 and V is TRBV7-9, with D uncertain. Germline lookup yields CDR1 SEHNR and CDR2 FQNEAQ (reference sequence). CDR3 size: 13 residues. Trimming took 5 bases from V and 6 from J, leaving 13 bases between them. In nucleotides, the CDR3 is TGTGCCAGCAGCATAGATGGGATCCCTGAAGCTTTCTTT. Its protein is CASSIDGIPEAFF.

This sequence joins TRBV28 and TRBJ2-1; 7 bases agree with TRBD1. Germline values: CDR1 MDHEN, CDR2 SYDVKM. V shed 6 bases, J shed 10 bases, and the junction held 12 bases outside the gene matches. CDR3 length equals 14 residues. CDR3 sequence (DNA): TGTGCCAGCAGCCCACAGGGGCCTTGGTTGGAGCAGTTCTTC. It translates to CASSPQGPWLEQFF.

About this clonotype itself: The junction departs from the called germline gene at one end, perhaps through a read error. The chain has TRBV2 and TRBJ2-5, with 7 bases matching TRBD1. Germline V gene data show CDR1 as SNHLY and CDR2 as FYNNEI. This CDR3 spans 16 amino acids. The DNA of the CDR3 is TGTGCCAGCAGGAGAGAGACAGGGTTTGGGCAAGAGACCCGGTACTTC. Residues: CASRRETGFGQETRYF.